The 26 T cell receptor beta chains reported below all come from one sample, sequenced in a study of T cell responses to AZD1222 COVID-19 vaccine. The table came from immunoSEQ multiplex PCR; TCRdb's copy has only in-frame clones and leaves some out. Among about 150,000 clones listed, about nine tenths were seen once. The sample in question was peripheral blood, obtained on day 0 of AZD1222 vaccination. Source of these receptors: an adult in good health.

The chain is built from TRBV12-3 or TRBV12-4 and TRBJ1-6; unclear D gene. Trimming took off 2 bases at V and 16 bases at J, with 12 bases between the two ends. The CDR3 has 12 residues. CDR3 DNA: TGTGCCAGCAGTTTATCCCCACAACCTCTCCACTTT. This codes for CASSLSPQPLHF.

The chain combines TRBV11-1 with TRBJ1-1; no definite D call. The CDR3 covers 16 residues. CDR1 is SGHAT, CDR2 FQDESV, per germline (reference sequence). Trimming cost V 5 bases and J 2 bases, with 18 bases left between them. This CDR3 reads CASSPRFGRANTEAFF. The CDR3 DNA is TGTGCCAGCAGCCCCCGATTTGGGAGAGCCAACACTGAAGCTTTCTTT.

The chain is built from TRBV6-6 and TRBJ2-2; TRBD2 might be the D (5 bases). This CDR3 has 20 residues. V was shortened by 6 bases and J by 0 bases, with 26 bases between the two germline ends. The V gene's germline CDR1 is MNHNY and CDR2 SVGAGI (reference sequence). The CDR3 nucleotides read TGTGCCAGCAGCAGTAGGCGGCTATCCGCTGGCGGGTCGAACACCGGGGAGCTGTTTTTT. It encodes CASSSRRLSAGGSNTGELFF.

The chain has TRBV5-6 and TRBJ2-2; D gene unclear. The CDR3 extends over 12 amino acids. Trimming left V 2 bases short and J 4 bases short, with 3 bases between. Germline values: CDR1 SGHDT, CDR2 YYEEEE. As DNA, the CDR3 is TGTGCCAGCAGCTTTTTCACCGGGGAGCTGTTTTTT. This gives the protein CASSFFTGELFF.

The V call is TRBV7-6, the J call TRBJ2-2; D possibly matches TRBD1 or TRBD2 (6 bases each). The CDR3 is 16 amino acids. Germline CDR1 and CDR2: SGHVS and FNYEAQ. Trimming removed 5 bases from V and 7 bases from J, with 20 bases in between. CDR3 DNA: TGTGCCAGCAGCCCAGCCACAGGGAGGAGGAACGGGGAGCTGTTTTTT. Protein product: CASSPATGRRNGELFF.

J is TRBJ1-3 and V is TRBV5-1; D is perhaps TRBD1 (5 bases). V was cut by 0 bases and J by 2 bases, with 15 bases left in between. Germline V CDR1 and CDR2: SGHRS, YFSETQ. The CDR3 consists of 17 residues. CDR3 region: CASSLAGTPNPGNTIYF. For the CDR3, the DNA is TGCGCCAGCAGCTTGGCGGGGACGCCTAATCCTGGAAACACCATATATTTT.

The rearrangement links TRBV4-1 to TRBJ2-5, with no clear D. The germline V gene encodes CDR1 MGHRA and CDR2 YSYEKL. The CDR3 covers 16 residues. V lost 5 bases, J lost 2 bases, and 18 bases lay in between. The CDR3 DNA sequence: TGCGCCAGCAGCAACCGGTCTTCGGTTATACAAGAGACCCAGTACTTC. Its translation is CASSNRSSVIQETQYF.

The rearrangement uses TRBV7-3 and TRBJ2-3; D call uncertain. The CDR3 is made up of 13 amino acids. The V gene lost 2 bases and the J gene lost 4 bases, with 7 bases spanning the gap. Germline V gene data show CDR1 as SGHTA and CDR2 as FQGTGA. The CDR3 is CASSLLESDTQYF. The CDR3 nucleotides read TGTGCCAGCAGCTTACTGGAGTCAGATACGCAGTATTTT.

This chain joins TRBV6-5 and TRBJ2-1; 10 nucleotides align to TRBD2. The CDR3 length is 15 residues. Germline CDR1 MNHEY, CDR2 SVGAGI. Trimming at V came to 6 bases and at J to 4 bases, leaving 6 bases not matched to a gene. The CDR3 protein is CASRSGLAVYNEQFF. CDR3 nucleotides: TGTGCCAGCAGATCAGGACTAGCGGTATACAATGAGCAGTTCTTC.

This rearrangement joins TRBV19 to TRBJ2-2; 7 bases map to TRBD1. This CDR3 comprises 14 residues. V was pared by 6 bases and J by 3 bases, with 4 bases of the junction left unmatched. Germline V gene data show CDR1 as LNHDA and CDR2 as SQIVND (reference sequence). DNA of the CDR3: TGTGCCAGTAGAGGGGGCGGATACACCGGGGAGCTGTTTTTT. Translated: CASRGGGYTGELFF.

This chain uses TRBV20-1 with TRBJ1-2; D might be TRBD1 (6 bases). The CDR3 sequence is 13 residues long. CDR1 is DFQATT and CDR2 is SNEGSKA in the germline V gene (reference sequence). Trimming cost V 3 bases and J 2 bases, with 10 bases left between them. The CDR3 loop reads CSASLGGNYGYTF. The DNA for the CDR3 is TGCAGTGCTAGTCTGGGGGGCAACTATGGCTACACCTTC.

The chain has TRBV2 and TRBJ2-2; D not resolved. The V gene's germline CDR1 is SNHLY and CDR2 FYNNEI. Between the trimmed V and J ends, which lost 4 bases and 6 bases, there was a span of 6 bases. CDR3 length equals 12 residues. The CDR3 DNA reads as TGTGCCAGCAGTGGTAGGGCCGGGGAGCTGTTTTTT. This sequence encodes CASSGRAGELFF.

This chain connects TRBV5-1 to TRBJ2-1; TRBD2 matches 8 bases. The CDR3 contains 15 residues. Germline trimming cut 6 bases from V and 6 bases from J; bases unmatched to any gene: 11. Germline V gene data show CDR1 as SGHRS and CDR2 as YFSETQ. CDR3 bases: TGCGCCAGCAACGGGCGGGAGGTGGGGGCCAATGAGCAGTTCTTC. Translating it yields CASNGREVGANEQFF.

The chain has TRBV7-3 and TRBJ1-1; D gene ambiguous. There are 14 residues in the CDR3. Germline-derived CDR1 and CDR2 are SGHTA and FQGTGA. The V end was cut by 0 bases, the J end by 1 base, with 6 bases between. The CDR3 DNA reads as TGTGCCAGCAGCTTAACGGCAGGGAACACTGAAGCTTTCTTT. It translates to CASSLTAGNTEAFF.

The CDR3 loop is CASSLAIWEKTQYF. The CDR3, as DNA: TGTGCCAGCAGCTTGGCCATTTGGGAGAAGACCCAGTACTTC. The chain recombines TRBV5-8 with TRBJ2-5; a weak D match, TRBD2 (5 bases). Germline loops: CDR1 SGHTS, CDR2 YDEGEE. The CDR3 has 14 amino acids. V lost 0 bases and J 6 bases, leaving 12 bases between the germline ends.

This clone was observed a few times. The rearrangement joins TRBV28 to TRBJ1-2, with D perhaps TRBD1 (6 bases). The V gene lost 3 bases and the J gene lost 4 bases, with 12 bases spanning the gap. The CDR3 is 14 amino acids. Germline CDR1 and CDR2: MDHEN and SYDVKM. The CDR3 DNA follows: TGTGCCAGCAGTTTTAGTACAGGGCTCTATGGCTACACCTTC. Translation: CASSFSTGLYGYTF.

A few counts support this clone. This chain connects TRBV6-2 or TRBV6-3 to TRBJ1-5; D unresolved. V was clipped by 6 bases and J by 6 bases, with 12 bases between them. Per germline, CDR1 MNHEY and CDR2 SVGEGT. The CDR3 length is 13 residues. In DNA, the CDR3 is TGTGCCAGCAGATACGACACGGGTCAGCCCCAGCATTTT. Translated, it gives CASRYDTGQPQHF.

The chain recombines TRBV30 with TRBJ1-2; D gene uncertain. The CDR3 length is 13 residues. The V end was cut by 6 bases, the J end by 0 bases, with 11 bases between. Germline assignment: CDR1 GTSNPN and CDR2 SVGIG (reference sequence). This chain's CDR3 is CACSGISNYGYTF. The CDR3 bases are TGTGCCTGTTCCGGGATTTCTAACTATGGCTACACCTTC.

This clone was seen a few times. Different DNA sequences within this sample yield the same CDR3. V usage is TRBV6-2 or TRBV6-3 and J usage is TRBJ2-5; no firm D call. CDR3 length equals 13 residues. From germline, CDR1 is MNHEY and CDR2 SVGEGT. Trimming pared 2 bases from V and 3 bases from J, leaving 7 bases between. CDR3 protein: CASSYGAEETQYF. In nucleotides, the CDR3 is TGTGCCAGCAGTTACGGTGCGGAAGAGACCCAGTACTTC.

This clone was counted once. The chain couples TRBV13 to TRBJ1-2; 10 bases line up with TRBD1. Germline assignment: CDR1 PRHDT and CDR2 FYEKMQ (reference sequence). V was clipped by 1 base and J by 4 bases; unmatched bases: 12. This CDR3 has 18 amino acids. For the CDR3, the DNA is TGTGCCAGCAGCTTAGAGGGACAGGGGACCCCGTCGACCTATGGCTACACCTTC. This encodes CASSLEGQGTPSTYGYTF. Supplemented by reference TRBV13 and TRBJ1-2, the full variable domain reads AAGVIQSPRHLIKEKRETATLKCYPIPRHDTVYWYQQGPGQDPQFLISFYEKMQSDKGSIPDRFSAQQFSDYHSELNMSSLELGDSALYFCASSLEGQGTPSTYGYTFGSGTRLTVV.

For the CDR3, the DNA is TGTGCCAGCAGCCCCCCGGGGACAAACAATCAGCCCCAGCATTTT. The encoded protein is CASSPPGTNNQPQHF. The chain joins TRBV7-2 to TRBJ1-5; the D gene is possibly TRBD1 (6 bases). Trimming shortened V by 5 bases and J by 3 bases, and 14 bases separated the two germline ends. CDR1 and CDR2 from the germline V gene are SGHTA and FQGNSA. The CDR3 totals 15 residues.

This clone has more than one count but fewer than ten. The CDR3 coding sequence is TGTGCCACCCAACAGGGGCCTGCAACTAATGAAAAACTGTTTTTT. Its protein is CATQQGPATNEKLFF. V is TRBV25-1 and J is TRBJ1-4; 7 bases map to TRBD1. Germline V gene data show CDR1 as MGHDK and CDR2 as SYGVNS. The CDR3 consists of 15 residues. J gave up 0 bases and V 10 bases, and 8 bases lay outside the gene matches.

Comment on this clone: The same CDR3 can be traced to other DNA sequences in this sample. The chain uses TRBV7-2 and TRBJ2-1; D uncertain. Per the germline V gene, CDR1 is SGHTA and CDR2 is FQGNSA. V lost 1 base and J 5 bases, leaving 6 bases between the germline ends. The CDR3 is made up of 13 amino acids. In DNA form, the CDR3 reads TGTGCCAGCAGCTTAGGCGGACACAATGAGCAGTTCTTC. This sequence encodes CASSLGGHNEQFF.

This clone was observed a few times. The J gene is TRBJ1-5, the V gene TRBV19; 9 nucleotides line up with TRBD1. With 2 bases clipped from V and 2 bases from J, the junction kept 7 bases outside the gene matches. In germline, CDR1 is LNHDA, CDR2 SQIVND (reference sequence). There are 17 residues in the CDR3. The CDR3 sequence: CASSILQGARGNQPQHF. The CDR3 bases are TGTGCCAGTAGTATACTACAGGGGGCGAGGGGCAATCAGCCCCAGCATTTT. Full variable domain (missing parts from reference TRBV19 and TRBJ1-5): DGGITQSPKYLFRKEGQNVTLSCEQNLNHDAMYWYRQDPGQGLRLIYYSQIVNDFQKGDIAEGYSVSREKKESFPLTVTSAQKNPTAFYLCASSILQGARGNQPQHFGDGTRLSIL.

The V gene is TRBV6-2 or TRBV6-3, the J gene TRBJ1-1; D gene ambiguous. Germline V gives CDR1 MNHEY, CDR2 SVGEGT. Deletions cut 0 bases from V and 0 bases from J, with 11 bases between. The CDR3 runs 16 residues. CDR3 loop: CASSYSRLGVNTEAFF. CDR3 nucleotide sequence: TGTGCCAGCAGTTACTCGAGGCTGGGTGTGAACACTGAAGCTTTCTTT.

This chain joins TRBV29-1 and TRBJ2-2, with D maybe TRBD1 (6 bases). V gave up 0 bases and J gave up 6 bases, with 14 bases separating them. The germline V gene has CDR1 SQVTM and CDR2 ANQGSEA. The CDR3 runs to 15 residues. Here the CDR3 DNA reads TGCAGCGTTGAAGATCTTACCAGGGGTCCCGGGGAGCTGTTTTTT. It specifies CSVEDLTRGPGELFF.